This TCR beta chain was found in a study of OX40 agonist ivuxolimab in advanced cancers. Findings and caveats of the study: Low clonal expansion, among the lowest seen, marked partial responders at 0.1-3.0 mg/kg. Antigen targets of the expanded peripheral T cells went undetermined.

About this clone itself: The antigen remains unidentified.

The germline CDR1 and CDR2 sequences are SEHNR and FQNEAQ (reference sequence). CDR3 length: 15 residues. V was cut by 3 bases and J by 1 base, with 11 bases left in between. The protocol was immunoSEQ multiplex PCR, while the TCRdb copy is restricted to in-frame clones and leaves out a portion. Found here are around 98,000 clones, around nine tenths of them singletons; the top ten hold around 0.52%. Sequencing used CD4+ or CD8+ T cells sorted from blood, obtained in a trial of the OX40 agonist ivuxolimab. This sequence was found in an adult with an advanced solid tumor such as melanoma, head and neck, liver or kidney cancer. The V call is TRBV7-9, the J call TRBJ2-3, with a weak D call TRBD2 (7 bases). The CDR3, as DNA: TGTGCCAGCAGCTTTGGGAGGGGGGGCACAGATACGCAGTATTTT. This codes for CASSFGRGGTDTQYF. Full variable domain (remainder filled in from reference TRBV7-9 and TRBJ2-3): DTGVSQNPRHKITKRGQNVTFRCDPISEHNRLYWYRQTLGQGPEFLTYFQNEAQLEKSRLLSDRFSAERPKGSFSTLEIQRTEQGDSAMYLCASSFGRGGTDTQYFGPGTRLTVL.